The 15 T cell receptor beta chains below all came from one sample that was sequenced in a study of molecular identifiers for immune sequencing clone quantification. In TCRdb, the PCR reads were re-called with MiXCR into one record per CDR3 protein. The table has about 320,000 distinct CDR3 sequences, 24% seen once. Sequenced sample: naive CD8+ T cells from blood, with Jurkat cell RNA spiked in. Subset described: FACS-sorted CD8+CD4-CCR7+CD45RA+ naive T cells. The receptors stem from a human donor in good health. Some libraries in this study had Jurkat cell RNA spiked in.

This rearrangement joins TRBV7-9 to TRBJ2-5; D might be TRBD1 (5 bases). V was clipped by 2 bases and J by 5 bases, with 12 bases between them. From germline, CDR1 is SEHNR and CDR2 FQNEAQ (reference sequence). The CDR3 sequence is 14 residues long. In nucleotides, the CDR3 is TGTGCCAGCAGCTTAACCGACAGATGGGAGACCCAGTACTTC. Translating it yields CASSLTDRWETQYF. Full variable domain (outside the CDR3, taken from reference TRBV7-9 and TRBJ2-5): DTGVSQNPRHKITKRGQNVTFRCDPISEHNRLYWYRQTLGQGPEFLTYFQNEAQLEKSRLLSDRFSAERPKGSFSTLEIQRTEQGDSAMYLCASSLTDRWETQYFGPGTRLLVL.

On this clonotype itself: The junction does not match germline at one end; this may be a read error. The gene calls are TRBV7-6 and TRBJ1-2; D call uncertain. Germline CDR1 reads SGHVS; CDR2 reads FNYEAQ. The CDR3 spans 13 residues. The CDR3 DNA reads as TGTGCCAGCAGCTTAGGTGCCAGTTCGTTCCCCGACTTC. Translated, it gives CASSLGASSFPDF.

This clonotype has at least ten counts. This rearrangement joins TRBV29-1 to TRBJ2-7, with 8 bases lining up with TRBD1. The CDR3 spans 17 residues. Germline values: CDR1 SQVTM, CDR2 ANQGSEA. V gave up 1 base and J gave up 3 bases; unmatched junction bases: 14. The CDR3 region is CSVEVADRVTWDYEQYF. CDR3 DNA sequence: TGCAGCGTTGAAGTAGCGGACAGGGTGACCTGGGACTACGAGCAGTACTTC.

This clonotype was seen repeatedly, ten times or more. V gene TRBV5-6 combines with J gene TRBJ2-6; possibly TRBD1 for D (6 bases). The CDR3 extends over 18 amino acids. CDR1 is SGHDT and CDR2 is YYEEEE in the germline V gene. Trimming shortened V by 4 bases and J by 0 bases, and 17 bases separated the two germline ends. CDR3 region: CASSGRQVYPSGANVLTF. CDR3 nucleotides: TGTGCCAGCAGCGGAAGACAGGTCTACCCCTCTGGGGCCAACGTCCTGACTTTC.

This clonotype was observed at least ten times. This rearrangement joins TRBV7-8 to TRBJ2-7, with 7 nucleotides matching TRBD1. This CDR3 has 15 amino acids. The V and J ends lost 1 base and 2 bases, in that order; junction bases with no gene match: 5. Germline V gene sequence: CDR1 SGHVS, CDR2 FQNEAQ. The CDR3 reads CASSLDGTATYEQYF. The CDR3, as DNA: TGTGCCAGCAGCTTAGACGGGACAGCTACCTACGAGCAGTACTTC. The full variable domain, completed using reference TRBV7-8 and TRBJ2-7, is GAGVSQSPRYKVAKRGQDVALRCDPISGHVSLFWYQQALGQGPEFLTYFQNEAQLDKSGLPSDRFFAERPEGSVSTLKIQRTQQEDSAVYLCASSLDGTATYEQYFGPGTRLTVT.

Many counts were recorded for this clonotype. The V call is TRBV7-2, the J call TRBJ1-5; 12 nucleotides match TRBD1. From germline, CDR1 is SGHTA and CDR2 FQGNSA. CDR3 length: 20 residues. V lost 1 base and J lost 2; bases outside the gene matches: 12. Here the CDR3 reads CASSLVRGDRGQVGNQPQHF. CDR3 DNA sequence: TGTGCCAGCAGCTTAGTTAGGGGGGACAGGGGGCAGGTTGGCAATCAGCCCCAGCATTTT.

This chain links TRBV6-2 or TRBV6-3 with TRBJ2-2; 7 bases map to TRBD1. The length of the CDR3 is 16 residues. Germline CDR1 reads MNHEY; CDR2 reads SVGEGT. Unmatched junction bases numbered 4, after V lost 0 bases and J lost 3 bases. The chain's CDR3 is CASSYSGQIYTGELFF. The DNA of the CDR3 is TGTGCCAGCAGTTACTCGGGACAGATATACACCGGGGAGCTGTTTTTT.

In the case of this clonotype: With a much larger clone just one base away, this may be a read error. The chain employs TRBV7-9 and TRBJ2-7, with 9 nucleotides matching TRBD1. The length of the CDR3 is 14 residues. Germline loops: CDR1 SEHNR, CDR2 FQNEAQ (reference sequence). The CDR3 region has the DNA TGTGCCGGCAGCCGAGGACAGGGGCCCTACGAGCAGTACTTC. As protein: CAGSRGQGPYEQYF.

The sample holds a few counts of this clonotype. The V gene is TRBV20-1, the J gene TRBJ2-7; D not certain. CDR3 size: 15 residues. In germline, CDR1 is DFQATT, CDR2 SNEGSKA (reference sequence). V shed 4 bases and J shed 2 bases, with 18 bases lying between them. The CDR3 nucleotides are TGCAGTGCTATACGTAGGGCCGTTAGAGCCTACGAGCAGTACTTC. Residues: CSAIRRAVRAYEQYF.

In the case of this clonotype: Sequence at one end of the junction differs from germline and may be a read error. V usage is TRBV27 and J usage is TRBJ2-7; a weak D match, TRBD1 (6 bases). The CDR3 loop spans 14 amino acids. CDR1 and CDR2 from the germline V gene are MNHEY and SMNVEV (reference sequence). CDR3 sequence reads: CVSSLSNQGREQYF. The CDR3, as DNA: TGTGTCAGCAGTTTATCTAATCAGGGGCGGGAGCAGTACTTC.

This chain joins TRBV12-3 or TRBV12-4 and TRBJ2-3, with TRBD1 matching over 8 bases. J lost 3 bases, V lost 7 bases, and 9 bases had no gene match. The CDR3 covers 15 residues. The chain's CDR3 is CASNEDRGRTDTQYF. DNA for the CDR3: TGTGCCAGCAACGAAGACAGGGGAAGAACAGATACGCAGTATTTT.

For the CDR3, the DNA is TGTGCCTGGAGAGACCCCGGGACTAGCTACAATGAGCAGTTCTTC. It translates to CAWRDPGTSYNEQFF. This sequence joins TRBV30 and TRBJ2-1; the match to TRBD2 covers 8 bases. V shed 3 bases, J shed 3 bases, and the junction held 7 bases outside the gene matches. The germline gives CDR1 GTSNPN, CDR2 SVGIG (reference sequence). The CDR3 covers 15 residues.

This chain joins TRBV29-1 and TRBJ2-3; possibly TRBD1 for D (5 bases). Trimming removed 3 bases at V and 4 bases at J, with 17 bases between. This CDR3 has 15 residues. Germline V gene lookup returns CDR1 SQVTM and CDR2 ANQGSEA. CDR3 region: CSVEQQALKADTQYF. The DNA of the CDR3 is TGCAGCGTTGAGCAACAGGCCCTCAAGGCAGATACGCAGTATTTT.

Comments on this clonotype: A much bigger clone sits one base away, suggesting this may be a read error. This sequence joins TRBV6-6 and TRBJ2-5; 10 positions match TRBD2. Looked up from germline, CDR1 is MNHNY and CDR2 is SVGAGI (reference sequence). The CDR3 sequence is 14 residues long. Losses at the gene ends were 2 bases for V and 3 bases for J; bases not matched to a gene: 0. CDR3 amino acids: CASSYGLAEETQYF. For the CDR3, the DNA is TGTGCCAGCAGTTACGGACTAGCGGAAGAGACCCAGTACTTC.

Comments on this clonotype: Mismatch with germline at one junction end may stem from a read error. The chain carries TRBV6-5 and TRBJ1-5, with D tentatively TRBD1 (6 bases). The germline CDR1 and CDR2 sequences are MNHEY and SVGAGI. The CDR3 runs to 13 residues. This CDR3 reads CVSMPTGPGPQHF. Here the CDR3 DNA reads TGTGTCAGCATGCCGACAGGTCCGGGTCCCCAGCATTTT.